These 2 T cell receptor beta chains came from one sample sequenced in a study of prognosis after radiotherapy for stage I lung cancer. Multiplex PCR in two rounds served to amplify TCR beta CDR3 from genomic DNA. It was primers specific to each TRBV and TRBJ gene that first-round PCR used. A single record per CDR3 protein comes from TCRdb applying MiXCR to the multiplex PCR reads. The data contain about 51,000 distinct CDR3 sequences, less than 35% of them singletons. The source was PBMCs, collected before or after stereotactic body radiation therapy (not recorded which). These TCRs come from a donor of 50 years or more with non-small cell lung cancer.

CDR3 DNA: TGTGCCAGCAGCCTCAGTAGCTTTAACACTGAAGCTTTCTTT. It specifies CASSLSSFNTEAFF. V and J are TRBV2 and TRBJ1-1; D gene unclear. Trimming pared 6 bases from V and 2 bases from J, leaving 13 bases between. CDR1 is SNHLY, CDR2 FYNNEI, per germline. There are 14 residues in the CDR3.

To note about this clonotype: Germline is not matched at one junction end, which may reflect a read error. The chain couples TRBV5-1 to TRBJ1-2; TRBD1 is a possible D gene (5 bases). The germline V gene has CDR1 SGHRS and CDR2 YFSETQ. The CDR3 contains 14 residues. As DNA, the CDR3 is TGCGCCGGCAGCTCTCAGGGCCACGGCTATTGCTACACCTTC. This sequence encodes CAGSSQGHGYCYTF.